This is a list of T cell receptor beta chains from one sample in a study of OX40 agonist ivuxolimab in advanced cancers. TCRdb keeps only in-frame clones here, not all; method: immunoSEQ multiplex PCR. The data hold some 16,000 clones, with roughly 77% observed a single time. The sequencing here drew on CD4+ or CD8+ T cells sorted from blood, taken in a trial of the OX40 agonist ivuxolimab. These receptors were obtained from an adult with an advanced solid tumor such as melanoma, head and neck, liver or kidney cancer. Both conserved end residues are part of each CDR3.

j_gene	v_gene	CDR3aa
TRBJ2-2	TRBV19	CASRNPPGAVTGELFF
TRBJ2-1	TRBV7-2	CASSNGLAGDLEQFF
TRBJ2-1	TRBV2	CASRSRTSGKGNEQFF
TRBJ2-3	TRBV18	CASSTDPSTDTQYF
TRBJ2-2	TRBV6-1	CASRVGGELFF
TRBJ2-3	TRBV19	CASSIYGDTQYF
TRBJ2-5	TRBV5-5	CASSYKGAGAWETQYF
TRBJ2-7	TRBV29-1	CSARTSASSYEQYF
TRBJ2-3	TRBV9	CASTPSGDGDTQYF
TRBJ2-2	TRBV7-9	CASSFADGTGELFF
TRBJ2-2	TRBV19	CASSTWSTGELFF
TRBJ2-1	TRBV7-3	CASSFGQGAQVEQFF
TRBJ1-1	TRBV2	CASSGAGMNTEAFF
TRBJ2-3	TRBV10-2	CASSWTSGKDTQYF
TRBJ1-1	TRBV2	CASSPGTLSATEAFF
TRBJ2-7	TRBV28	CASSLLRTGGYEQYF
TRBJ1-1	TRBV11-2	CASSLVQTEAFF
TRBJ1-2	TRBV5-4	CASSGTPHYGYTF
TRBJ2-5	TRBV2	CASSEDGGFQETQYF
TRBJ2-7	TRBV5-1	CASSLQTGSTYEQYF
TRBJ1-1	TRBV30	CAWRLLGQGDTEAFF
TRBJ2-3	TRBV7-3	CASSLWDSGISTDTQYF
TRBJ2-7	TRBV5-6	CASSLSRNSYEQYF
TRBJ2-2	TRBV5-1	CASSLGQGPGELFF
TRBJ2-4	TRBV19	CASSIDGGPRNIQYF
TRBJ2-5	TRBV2	CARGRTEGEAQYF
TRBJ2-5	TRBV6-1	CASSLWTETQYF
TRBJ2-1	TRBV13	CASSLGLAGSYNEQFF
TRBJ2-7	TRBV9	CASSDGQGRESPYEQYF
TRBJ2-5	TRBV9	CASSVGGGTGETQYF
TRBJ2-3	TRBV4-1	CASSQISGSGTDTQYF
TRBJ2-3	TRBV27	CASSMGLSTDTQYF
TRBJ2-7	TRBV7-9	CASSILGQGSYEQYF
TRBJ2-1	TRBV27	CASSLFAGVAYNEQFF
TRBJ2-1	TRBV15	CATTWDRGYNEQFF
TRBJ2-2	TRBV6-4	CASSDRTANTGELFF
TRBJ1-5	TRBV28	CASSLGQGFRQPQHF
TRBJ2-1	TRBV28	CASSPSGLAGDNEQFF